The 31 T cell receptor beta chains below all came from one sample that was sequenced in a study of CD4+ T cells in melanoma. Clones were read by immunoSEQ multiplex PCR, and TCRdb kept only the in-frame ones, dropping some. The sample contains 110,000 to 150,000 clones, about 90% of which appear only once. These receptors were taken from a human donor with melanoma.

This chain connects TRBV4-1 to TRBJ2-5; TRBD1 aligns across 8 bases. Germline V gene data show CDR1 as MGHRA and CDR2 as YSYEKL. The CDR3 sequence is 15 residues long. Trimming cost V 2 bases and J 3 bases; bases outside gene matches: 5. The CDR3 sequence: CASSQPDRDEETQYF. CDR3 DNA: TGCGCCAGCAGCCAACCGGACAGGGATGAAGAGACCCAGTACTTC.

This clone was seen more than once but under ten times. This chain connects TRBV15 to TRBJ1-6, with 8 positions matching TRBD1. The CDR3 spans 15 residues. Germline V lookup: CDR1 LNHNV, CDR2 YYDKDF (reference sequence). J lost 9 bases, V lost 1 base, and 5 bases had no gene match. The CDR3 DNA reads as TGTGCCACCAGCAGAGGCGGACAGGGAAGTTCACCCCTCCACTTT. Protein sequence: CATSRGGQGSSPLHF.

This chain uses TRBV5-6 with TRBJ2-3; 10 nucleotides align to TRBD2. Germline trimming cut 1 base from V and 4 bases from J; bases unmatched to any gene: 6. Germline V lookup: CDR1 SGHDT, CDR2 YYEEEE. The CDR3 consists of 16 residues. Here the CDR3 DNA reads TGTGCCAGCAGCTTGTATAGCGGGGGGCGGGCAGATACGCAGTATTTT. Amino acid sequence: CASSLYSGGRADTQYF.

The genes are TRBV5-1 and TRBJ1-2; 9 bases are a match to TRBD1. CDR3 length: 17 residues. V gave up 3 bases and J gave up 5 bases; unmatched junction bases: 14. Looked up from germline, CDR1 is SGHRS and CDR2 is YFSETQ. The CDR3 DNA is TGCGCCAGCAGCTGGGGACAGGGAGGTGTCAGGTCTTATGGCTACACCTTC. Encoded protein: CASSWGQGGVRSYGYTF.

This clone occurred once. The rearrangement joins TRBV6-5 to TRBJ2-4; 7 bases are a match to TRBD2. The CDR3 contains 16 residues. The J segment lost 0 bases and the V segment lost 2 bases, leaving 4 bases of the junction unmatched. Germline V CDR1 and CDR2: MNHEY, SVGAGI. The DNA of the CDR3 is TGTGCCAGCAGTTACCGCGGGGGACTAGCCAAAAACATTCAGTACTTC. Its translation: CASSYRGGLAKNIQYF.

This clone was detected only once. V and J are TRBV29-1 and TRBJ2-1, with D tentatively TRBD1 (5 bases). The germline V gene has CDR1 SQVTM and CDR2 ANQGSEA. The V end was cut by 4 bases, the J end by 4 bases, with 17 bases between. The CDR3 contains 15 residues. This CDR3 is CSVASGAGGYNEQFF. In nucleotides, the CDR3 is TGCAGCGTTGCAAGTGGGGCCGGTGGATACAATGAGCAGTTCTTC.

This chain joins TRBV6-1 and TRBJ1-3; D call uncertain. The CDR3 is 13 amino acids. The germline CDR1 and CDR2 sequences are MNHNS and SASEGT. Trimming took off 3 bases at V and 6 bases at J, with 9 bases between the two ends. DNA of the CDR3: TGTGCCAGCAGTGATCCGGCTTTAAACACCATATATTTT. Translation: CASSDPALNTIYF.

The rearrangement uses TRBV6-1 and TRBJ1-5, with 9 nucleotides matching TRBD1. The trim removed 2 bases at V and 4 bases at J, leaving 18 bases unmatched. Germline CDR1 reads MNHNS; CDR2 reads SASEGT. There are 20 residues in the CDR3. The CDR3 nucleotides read TGTGCCAGCAGTGAATTTGCGGGGGGCATTGGGACAGGGACGAATCAGCCCCAGCATTTT. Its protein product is CASSEFAGGIGTGTNQPQHF.

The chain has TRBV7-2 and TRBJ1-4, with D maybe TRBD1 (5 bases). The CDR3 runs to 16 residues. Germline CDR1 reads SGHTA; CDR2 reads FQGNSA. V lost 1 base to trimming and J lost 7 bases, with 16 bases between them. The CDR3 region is CASSLVGVRRSEKLFF. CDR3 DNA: TGTGCCAGCAGCTTAGTGGGGGTCAGACGGAGTGAAAAACTGTTTTTT. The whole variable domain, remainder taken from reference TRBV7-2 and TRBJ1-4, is GAGVSQSPSNKVTEKGKDVELRCDPISGHTALYWYRQSLGQGLEFLIYFQGNSAPDKSGLPSDRFSAERTGGSVSTLTIQRTQQEDSAVYLCASSLVGVRRSEKLFFGSGTQLSVL.

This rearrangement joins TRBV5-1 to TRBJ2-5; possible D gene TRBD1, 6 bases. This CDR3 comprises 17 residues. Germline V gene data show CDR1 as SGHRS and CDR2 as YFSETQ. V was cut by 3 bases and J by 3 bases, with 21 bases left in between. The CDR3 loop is CASSSGNLQGLKETQYF. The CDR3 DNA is TGCGCCAGCAGCTCCGGTAACCTTCAGGGGTTAAAAGAGACCCAGTACTTC.

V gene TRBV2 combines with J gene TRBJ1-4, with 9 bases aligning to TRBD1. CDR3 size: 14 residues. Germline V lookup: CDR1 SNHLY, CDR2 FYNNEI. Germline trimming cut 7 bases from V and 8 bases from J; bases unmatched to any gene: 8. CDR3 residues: CASTGQGNREKLFF. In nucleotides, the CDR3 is TGTGCCAGCACGGGACAGGGTAATCGGGAAAAACTGTTTTTT.

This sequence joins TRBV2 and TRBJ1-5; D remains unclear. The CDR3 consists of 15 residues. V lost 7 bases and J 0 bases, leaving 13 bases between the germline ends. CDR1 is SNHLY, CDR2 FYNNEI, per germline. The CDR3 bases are TGTGCCAGCACCTTGGACGGTTATAGCAATCAGCCCCAGCATTTT. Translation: CASTLDGYSNQPQHF.

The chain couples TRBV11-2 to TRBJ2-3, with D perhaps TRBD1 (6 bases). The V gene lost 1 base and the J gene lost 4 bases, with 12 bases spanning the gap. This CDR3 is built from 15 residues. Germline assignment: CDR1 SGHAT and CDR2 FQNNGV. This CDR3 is CASSLAQGGADTQYF. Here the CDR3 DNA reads TGTGCCAGCAGCTTAGCACAGGGTGGGGCAGATACGCAGTATTTT. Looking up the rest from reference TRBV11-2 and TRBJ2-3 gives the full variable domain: EAGVAQSPRYKIIEKRQSVAFWCNPISGHATLYWYQQILGQGPKLLIQFQNNGVVDDSQLPKDRFSAERLKGVDSTLKIQPAKLEDSAVYLCASSLAQGGADTQYFGPGTRLTVL.

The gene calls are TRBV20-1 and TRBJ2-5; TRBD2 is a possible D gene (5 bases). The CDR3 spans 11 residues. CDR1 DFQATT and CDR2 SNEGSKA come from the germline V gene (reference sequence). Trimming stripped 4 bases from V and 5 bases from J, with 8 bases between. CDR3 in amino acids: CSAKRRETQYF. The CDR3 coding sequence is TGCAGTGCTAAAAGGAGGGAGACCCAGTACTTC.

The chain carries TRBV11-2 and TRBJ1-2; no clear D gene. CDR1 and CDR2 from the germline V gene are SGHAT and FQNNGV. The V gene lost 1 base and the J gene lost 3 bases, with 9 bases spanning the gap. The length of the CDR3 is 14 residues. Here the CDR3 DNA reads TGTGCCAGCAGCTTAGGCCCGGCGGACTATGGCTACACCTTC. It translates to CASSLGPADYGYTF.

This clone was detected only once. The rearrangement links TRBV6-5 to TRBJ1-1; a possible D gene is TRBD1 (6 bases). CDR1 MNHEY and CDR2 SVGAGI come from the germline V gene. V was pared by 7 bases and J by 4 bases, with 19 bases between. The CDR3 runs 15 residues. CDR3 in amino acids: CASNGRGSGSTEAFF. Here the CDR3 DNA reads TGTGCCAGCAATGGCAGGGGCTCGGGCAGCACTGAAGCTTTCTTT.

The CDR3 DNA is TGTGCCATCAGTGGCGAGGGGTCGGGCAATCAGCCCCAGCATTTT. Translating gives CAISGEGSGNQPQHF. The chain carries TRBV10-3 and TRBJ1-5; D perhaps matches TRBD1 (5 bases). V gave up 4 bases and J gave up 2 bases, with 12 bases separating them. Per germline, CDR1 ENHRY and CDR2 SYGVKD. This CDR3 has 15 residues.

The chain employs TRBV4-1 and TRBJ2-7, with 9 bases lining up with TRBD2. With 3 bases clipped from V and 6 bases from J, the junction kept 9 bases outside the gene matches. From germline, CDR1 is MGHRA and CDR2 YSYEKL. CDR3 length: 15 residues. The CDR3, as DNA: TGCGCCAGCAGCCAGGTCTGGCTAGCGGGGTCCGAGCAGTACTTC. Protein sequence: CASSQVWLAGSEQYF.

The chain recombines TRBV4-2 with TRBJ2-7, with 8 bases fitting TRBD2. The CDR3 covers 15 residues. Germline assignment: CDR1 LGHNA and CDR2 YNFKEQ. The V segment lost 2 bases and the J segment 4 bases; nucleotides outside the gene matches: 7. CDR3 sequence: CASSQYGASGYEQYF. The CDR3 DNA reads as TGTGCCAGCAGCCAATACGGGGCTAGCGGGTACGAGCAGTACTTC.

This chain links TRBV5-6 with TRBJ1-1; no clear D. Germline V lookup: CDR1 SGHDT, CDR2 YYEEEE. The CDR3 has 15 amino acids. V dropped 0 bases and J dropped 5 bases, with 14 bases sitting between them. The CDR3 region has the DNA TGTGCCAGCAGCTTGGTCGAGCGGGCTTGGACTGAAGCTTTCTTT. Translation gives CASSLVERAWTEAFF.

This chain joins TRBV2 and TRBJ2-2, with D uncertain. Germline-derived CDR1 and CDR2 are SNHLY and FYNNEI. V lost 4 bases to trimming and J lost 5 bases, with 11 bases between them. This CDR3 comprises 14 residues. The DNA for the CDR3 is TGTGCCAGCAGTGGTGTCATTTCAACCGGGGAGCTGTTTTTT. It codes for CASSGVISTGELFF.

The CDR3 reads CASSGGGREGTEAFF. The CDR3 DNA sequence: TGTGCCAGCAGTGGGGGGGGCAGGGAAGGCACTGAAGCTTTCTTT. The chain carries TRBV2 and TRBJ1-1, with D perhaps matching TRBD1 (6 bases). This CDR3 contains 15 residues. V lost 4 bases and J lost 4, with 16 bases in between. Per the germline V gene, CDR1 is SNHLY and CDR2 is FYNNEI. Filled out from reference TRBV2 and TRBJ1-1, the complete variable domain reads EPEVTQTPSHQVTQMGQEVILRCVPISNHLYFYWYRQILGQKVEFLVSFYNNEISEKSEIFDDQFSVERPDGSNFTLKIRSTKLEDSAMYFCASSGGGREGTEAFFGQGTRLTVV.

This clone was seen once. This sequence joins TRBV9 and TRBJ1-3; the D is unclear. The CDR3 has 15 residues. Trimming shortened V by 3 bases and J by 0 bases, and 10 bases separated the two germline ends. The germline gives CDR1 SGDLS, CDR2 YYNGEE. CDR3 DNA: TGTGCCAGCAGCGCGGACGGCTACTCTGGAAACACCATATATTTT. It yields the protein CASSADGYSGNTIYF.

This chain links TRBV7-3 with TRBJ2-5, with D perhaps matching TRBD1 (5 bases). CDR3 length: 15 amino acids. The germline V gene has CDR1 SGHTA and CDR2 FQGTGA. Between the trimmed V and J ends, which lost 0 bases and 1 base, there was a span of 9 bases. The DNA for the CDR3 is TGTGCCAGCAGCTTAACGCCAGGGTTCCAAGAGACCCAGTACTTC. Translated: CASSLTPGFQETQYF. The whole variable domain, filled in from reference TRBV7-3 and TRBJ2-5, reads GAGVSQTPSNKVTEKGKYVELRCDPISGHTALYWYRQSLGQGPEFLIYFQGTGAADDSGLPNDRFFAVRPEGSVSTLKIQRTERGDSAVYLCASSLTPGFQETQYFGPGTRLLVL.

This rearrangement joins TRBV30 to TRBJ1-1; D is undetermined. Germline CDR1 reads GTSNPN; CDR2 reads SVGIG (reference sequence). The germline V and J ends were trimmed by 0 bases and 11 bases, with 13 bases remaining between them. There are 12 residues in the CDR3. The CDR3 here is CAWSVQIRRAFF. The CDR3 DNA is TGTGCCTGGAGTGTACAGATCAGGCGGGCTTTCTTT.

CDR3 nucleotides: TGTGCCTGGAGTGTAAATTCCCCGGGAAACACCATATATTTT. Protein sequence: CAWSVNSPGNTIYF. This chain connects TRBV30 to TRBJ1-3; D not certain. Germline CDR1 and CDR2: GTSNPN and SVGIG (reference sequence). V dropped 0 bases and J dropped 4 bases, with 10 bases sitting between them. The CDR3 covers 14 residues.

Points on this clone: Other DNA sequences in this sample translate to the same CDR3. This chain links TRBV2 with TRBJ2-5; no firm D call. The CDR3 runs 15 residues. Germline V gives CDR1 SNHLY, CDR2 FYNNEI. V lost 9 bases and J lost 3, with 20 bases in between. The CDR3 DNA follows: TGTGCCAGTAGCTCCCAACAGACATCGAAAGAGACCCAGTACTTC. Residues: CASSSQQTSKETQYF.

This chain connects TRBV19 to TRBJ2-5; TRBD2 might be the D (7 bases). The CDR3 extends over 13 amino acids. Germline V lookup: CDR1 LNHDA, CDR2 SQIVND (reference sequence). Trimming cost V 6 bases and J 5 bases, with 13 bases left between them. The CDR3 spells CASRGGGSETQYF. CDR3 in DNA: TGTGCCAGTAGAGGGGGGGGCTCTGAGACCCAGTACTTC.

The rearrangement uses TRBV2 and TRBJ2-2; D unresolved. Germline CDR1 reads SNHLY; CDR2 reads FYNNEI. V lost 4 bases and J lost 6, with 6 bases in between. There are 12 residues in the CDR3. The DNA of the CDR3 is TGTGCCAGCAGTGTTGGGCCCGGGGAGCTGTTTTTT. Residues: CASSVGPGELFF.

The CDR3 DNA reads as TGTGCCAGCAGAGCAGGCACAGATACGCAGTATTTT. This translates into CASRAGTDTQYF. The chain carries TRBV7-2 and TRBJ2-3; D gene unclear. The CDR3 totals 12 residues. The V gene's germline CDR1 is SGHTA and CDR2 FQGNSA. V lost 6 bases, J lost 1 base, and 5 bases lay in between.

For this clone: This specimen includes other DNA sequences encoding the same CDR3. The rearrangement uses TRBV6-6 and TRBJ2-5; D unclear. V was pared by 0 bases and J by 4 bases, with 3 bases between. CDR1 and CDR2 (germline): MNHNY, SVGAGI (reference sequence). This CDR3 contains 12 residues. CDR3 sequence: CASSYSRETQYF. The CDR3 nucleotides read TGTGCCAGCAGTTACTCGAGAGAGACCCAGTACTTC.